The 29 T cell receptor beta chains below were found in one sample sequenced in a study of beta chain features in type 1 diabetes. All of the isolated RNA was reverse transcribed, so expressed TCRB transcripts were sequenced. Clones were sequenced by immunoSEQ multiplex PCR, and TCRdb holds only the in-frame ones, with some missing. There are under 950,000 clones in the sample; 15% to 20% occur only once, and 0.023% lies in the top ten. What was sequenced was naive CD4+ T cells from blood. All receptors come from a woman between 18 and 29 years old in good health.

This chain links TRBV29-1 with TRBJ2-7, with D perhaps matching TRBD1 (6 bases). The germline gives CDR1 SQVTM, CDR2 ANQGSEA. The CDR3 has 12 residues. The ends were cut back, 4 bases at V and 3 bases at J, with 10 bases in the middle. The CDR3 coding sequence is TGCAGCGTTGTGTGGGGGCTCTACGAGCAGTACTTC. Translating it yields CSVVWGLYEQYF.

The chain couples TRBV19 to TRBJ1-5; D gene uncertain. The CDR3 consists of 14 residues. Germline V gene lookup returns CDR1 LNHDA and CDR2 SQIVND (reference sequence). V lost 5 bases and J 7 bases, leaving 15 bases between the germline ends. CDR3 region: CASSPGVRAQPQHF. CDR3 nucleotides: TGTGCCAGTAGTCCGGGCGTCCGGGCGCAGCCCCAGCATTTT.

This clone was counted only a few times. The chain has TRBV2 and TRBJ2-2, with 7 nucleotides matching TRBD1. CDR1 and CDR2 from the germline V gene are SNHLY and FYNNEI. V dropped 8 bases and J dropped 3; count of bases not matched to a gene: 6. This CDR3 has 14 residues. The CDR3 DNA is TGTGCCAGCTGTCCACAGGGGTACACCGGGGAGCTGTTTTTT. It specifies CASCPQGYTGELFF.

This clone was seen only a few times. The rearrangement links TRBV21-1 to TRBJ1-5; the table assigns TRBD1, which was not confirmed against the DNA. TRBV21-1 is reported as a pseudogene. The CDR3 runs 16 residues. The CDR3 here is CASSKRARGCNQPQHF. The CDR3 DNA follows: TGTGCCAGCAGCAAAAGGGCAAGGGGGTGCAATCAGCCCCAGCATTTT.

Only a few counts were recorded for this clone. The chain carries TRBV7-2 and TRBJ2-7; 8 bases map to TRBD2. Looked up from germline, CDR1 is SGHTA and CDR2 is FQGNSA. With 3 bases clipped from V and 6 bases from J, the junction kept 13 bases outside the gene matches. The CDR3 spans 16 residues. The CDR3 DNA is TGTGCCAGCAGCTTTACTTCGGGGAGCGGGAGTCGCGAGCAGTACTTC. Its protein is CASSFTSGSGSREQYF.

This clone was observed a handful of times. The sample has other DNA sequences that encode this CDR3 too. The J gene is TRBJ2-1, the V gene TRBV19; D uncertain. V dropped 3 bases and J dropped 0 bases, with 3 bases sitting between them. Germline V gene sequence: CDR1 LNHDA, CDR2 SQIVND (reference sequence). This CDR3 comprises 13 residues. The CDR3 loop is CASSIDSYNEQFF. The CDR3 DNA reads as TGTGCCAGTAGTATTGACTCCTACAATGAGCAGTTCTTC.

This clone was detected a few times. The rearrangement joins TRBV18 to TRBJ2-5, with D unresolved. Trimming stripped 0 bases from V and 3 bases from J, with 5 bases between. The CDR3 loop spans 13 amino acids. CDR1 is KGHSH and CDR2 is LQKENI in the germline V gene. DNA of the CDR3: TGTGCCAGCTCACCACCGAACGAAGAGACCCAGTACTTC. This codes for CASSPPNEETQYF.

The J gene is TRBJ1-1, the V gene TRBV7-2, with D possibly being TRBD1 (6 bases). This CDR3 comprises 16 residues. Germline V gene lookup returns CDR1 SGHTA and CDR2 FQGNSA. Trimming removed 5 bases from V and 11 bases from J, with 27 bases in between. CDR3 sequence (DNA): TGTGCCAGCAGCATAAATAGGGGGGGCGGAGGTCCTGCCGCTTTCTTT. Translating gives CASSINRGGGGPAAFF.

The CDR3 coding sequence is TGCGCCAGCAGCTTGGCCTATTCTTGGGCTAGCAACGATGAGCAGTTCTTC. Residues: CASSLAYSWASNDEQFF. The chain carries TRBV5-1 and TRBJ2-1, with D possibly matching TRBD2 (5 bases). Trimming stripped 0 bases from V and 8 bases from J, with 21 bases between. The CDR3 covers 17 residues. Germline V lookup: CDR1 SGHRS, CDR2 YFSETQ. Combining the CDR3 with reference TRBV5-1 and TRBJ2-1 gives the whole variable domain KAGVTQTPRYLIKTRGQQVTLSCSPISGHRSVSWYQQTPGQGLQFLFEYFSETQRNKGNFPGRFSGRQFSNSRSEMNVSTLELGDSALYLCASSLAYSWASNDEQFFGPGTRLTVL.

This clone was counted a few times. The chain carries TRBV18 and TRBJ2-7, with a tentative D call TRBD2 (5 bases). Germline CDR1 and CDR2: KGHSH and LQKENI. This CDR3 comprises 16 residues. V lost 0 bases, J lost 3 bases, and 15 bases lay in between. CDR3 sequence reads: CASSPPVGGFDYEQYF. DNA for the CDR3: TGTGCCAGCTCACCACCGGTCGGAGGATTTGACTACGAGCAGTACTTC. The full variable domain, with the rest looked up from reference TRBV18 and TRBJ2-7, is NAGVMQNPRHLVRRRGQEARLRCSPMKGHSHVYWYRQLPEEGLKFMVYLQKENIIDESGMPKERFSAEFPKEGPSILRIQQVVRGDSAAYFCASSPPVGGFDYEQYFGPGTRLTVT.

The V and J genes are TRBV7-9 and TRBJ2-7; D unclear. In germline, CDR1 is SEHNR, CDR2 FQNEAQ (reference sequence). The CDR3 has 11 amino acids. V lost 5 bases and J 11 bases, leaving 13 bases between the germline ends. CDR3 nucleotides: TGTGCCAGCAGCCCCAAGGACGCGAAGTACTTC. This encodes CASSPKDAKYF.

This clone was counted between two and nine times. The J gene is TRBJ2-7, the V gene TRBV7-2; 9 bases fit TRBD1. Germline CDR1 is SGHTA and CDR2 is FQGNSA. The CDR3 spans 13 residues. The junction had 4 bases not matched to a gene; V was cut back by 5 bases and J by 5 bases. The CDR3 DNA reads TGTGCCAGCAGCAGGACAGGGGACCACGAGCAGTACTTC. This codes for CASSRTGDHEQYF.

CDR3 loop: CASSLAGTGGVEAFF. CDR3 bases: TGTGCCAGCAGCTTAGCAGGGACAGGAGGGGTTGAAGCTTTCTTT. The genes are TRBV7-2 and TRBJ1-1; 8 bases line up with TRBD1. Germline V gene lookup returns CDR1 SGHTA and CDR2 FQGNSA. The J segment lost 7 bases and the V segment lost 0 bases, leaving 7 bases of the junction unmatched. There are 15 residues in the CDR3.

This clone came up a few times. This chain connects TRBV15 to TRBJ2-2; no reliable D call. The CDR3 is made up of 14 amino acids. V was trimmed by 0 bases and J by 5 bases, leaving 7 bases between them. CDR1 and CDR2 from the germline V gene are LNHNV and YYDKDF (reference sequence). CDR3 sequence: CATSRDLKTGELFF. Written as DNA, the CDR3 is TGTGCCACCAGCAGAGATCTGAAAACCGGGGAGCTGTTTTTT.

This clone showed up just a few times. The same CDR3 also results from other DNA sequences found in this sample. This chain connects TRBV20-1 to TRBJ2-7; D is perhaps TRBD2 (5 bases). This CDR3 spans 11 amino acids. The ends were cut back, 3 bases at V and 4 bases at J, with 7 bases in the middle. The germline V gene has CDR1 DFQATT and CDR2 SNEGSKA (reference sequence). In DNA, the CDR3 is TGCAGTGCTAGCGGGGTTTACGAGCAGTACTTC. Protein product: CSASGVYEQYF.

This clone was observed a few times. The rearrangement uses TRBV19 and TRBJ2-7; TRBD1 agrees at 11 bases. Per germline, CDR1 LNHDA and CDR2 SQIVND (reference sequence). This CDR3 contains 18 residues. The trim removed 5 bases at V and 3 bases at J, leaving 15 bases unmatched. The CDR3 region has the DNA TGTGCCAGTAGTTCCGGGACAGGGGGGCCCAGCCCCTACTACGAGCAGTACTTC. Translating gives CASSSGTGGPSPYYEQYF.

The table lists this clone with a few counts. This chain connects TRBV5-6 to TRBJ1-2, with D possibly TRBD1 on 5 matching bases. Trimming took off 0 bases at V and 6 bases at J, with 18 bases between the two ends. Per germline, CDR1 SGHDT and CDR2 YYEEEE. This CDR3 contains 16 residues. CDR3 DNA: TGTGCCAGCAGCTTGGGGCTTGAGGGGATCCTAGATGGCTACACCTTC. It translates to CASSLGLEGILDGYTF.

This chain links TRBV5-8 with TRBJ2-6; possibly TRBD1 for D (5 bases). The germline V gene encodes CDR1 SGHTS and CDR2 YDEGEE. This CDR3 is built from 17 residues. V dropped 3 bases and J dropped 0 bases, with 13 bases sitting between them. CDR3 residues: CASSSYKGPSGANVLTF. The CDR3 nucleotides are TGTGCCAGCAGCTCTTACAAGGGGCCCTCTGGGGCCAACGTCCTGACTTTC.

This clone occurred a few times. The chain carries TRBV7-2 and TRBJ2-3; unclear D gene. Trimming shortened V by 4 bases and J by 6 bases, and 8 bases separated the two germline ends. This CDR3 is built from 12 residues. From germline, CDR1 is SGHTA and CDR2 FQGNSA. In DNA, the CDR3 is TGTGCCAGCAGCTGGGTGCGGGATACGCAGTATTTT. This sequence encodes CASSWVRDTQYF.

The rearrangement joins TRBV6-1 to TRBJ2-7; D is undetermined. Deletions cut 6 bases from V and 2 bases from J, with 14 bases between. The CDR3 runs to 14 residues. Germline V gene data show CDR1 as MNHNS and CDR2 as SASEGT. The CDR3 region has the DNA TGTGCCAGCAGACGGACGAACCGAGCCTACGAGCAGTACTTC. This translates into CASRRTNRAYEQYF.

This clone has only a few counts. The chain carries TRBV2 and TRBJ2-5, with D possibly matching TRBD1 (5 bases). Germline CDR1 and CDR2: SNHLY and FYNNEI. The CDR3 is 16 amino acids. Trimming removed 2 bases from V and 1 base from J, with 14 bases in between. CDR3 residues: CASSESSQGTQETQYF. Written as DNA, the CDR3 is TGTGCCAGCAGTGAATCTTCCCAGGGAACCCAAGAGACCCAGTACTTC.

The chain joins TRBV15 to TRBJ2-7; 7 nucleotides match TRBD1. The CDR3 contains 13 residues. Germline V gene sequence: CDR1 LNHNV, CDR2 YYDKDF (reference sequence). V lost 3 bases, J lost 6 bases, and 5 bases stayed unmatched. This chain's CDR3 is CATSRRTGVEQYF. For the CDR3, the DNA is TGTGCCACCAGCAGGCGCACAGGGGTCGAGCAGTACTTC.

This clone was detected many times. The chain has TRBV23-1 and TRBJ2-3; D is possibly TRBD2 (5 bases). TRBV23-1 counts as an open reading frame of uncertain function. The CDR3 is 10 amino acids. Trimming left V 8 bases short and J 6 bases short, with 6 bases between. The CDR3 sequence is CASASDTQYF. The CDR3, as DNA: TGCGCCAGCGCTAGCGATACGCAGTATTTT.

There are a few counts of this clone. This chain joins TRBV6-1 and TRBJ1-5; D not resolved. The V end lost 7 bases, the J end lost 0 bases, and 7 bases lay between the germline ends. CDR3 size: 13 residues. Germline V gene sequence: CDR1 MNHNS, CDR2 SASEGT. The CDR3 region has the DNA TGTGCCAGCACCCAAGGTAGCAATCAGCCCCAGCATTTT. It specifies CASTQGSNQPQHF.

CDR3 region: CASSPPGTVYNEQFF. The CDR3 nucleotides are TGTGCCAGCTCACCTCCCGGGACAGTCTACAATGAGCAGTTCTTC. This chain links TRBV18 with TRBJ2-1; 7 bases agree with TRBD1. This CDR3 is 15 amino acids long. The germline V gene encodes CDR1 KGHSH and CDR2 LQKENI. V was pared by 3 bases and J by 3 bases, with 5 bases of the junction left unmatched.

The chain employs TRBV29-1 and TRBJ1-4; D gene unclear. Germline CDR1 reads SQVTM; CDR2 reads ANQGSEA. This CDR3 spans 17 amino acids. The ends were cut back, 6 bases at V and 0 bases at J, with 20 bases in the middle. In DNA form, the CDR3 reads TGCAGCGTAATGACGCGGAGCAAATTCGCAACTAATGAAAAACTGTTTTTT. This encodes CSVMTRSKFATNEKLFF.

This clone was recorded a few times. The chain has TRBV10-3 and TRBJ1-3, with TRBD1 matching over 7 bases. Trimming took 4 bases from V and 0 from J; bases not matched to a gene: 9. Germline CDR1 and CDR2: ENHRY and SYGVKD. The CDR3 contains 17 residues. CDR3 bases: TGTGCCATCAGTGGGGGGACAGCGCCCAGCTCTGGAAACACCATATATTTT. It specifies CAISGGTAPSSGNTIYF.

There are a few counts of this clone. The chain carries TRBV28 and TRBJ2-1, with 8 bases identical to TRBD1. In germline, CDR1 is MDHEN, CDR2 SYDVKM. The CDR3 runs to 15 residues. V was pared by 5 bases and J by 9 bases, with 12 bases of the junction left unmatched. The CDR3 loop reads CASSKAGTGSGEQFF. The DNA for the CDR3 is TGTGCCAGCAGTAAGGCCGGGACAGGTTCGGGTGAGCAGTTCTTC.

The chain joins TRBV6-5 to TRBJ2-2; 9 positions agree with TRBD2. Germline CDR1 reads MNHEY; CDR2 reads SVGAGI. The CDR3 covers 15 residues. Trimming removed 5 bases from V and 9 bases from J; junction bases left unmatched: 10. Here the CDR3 DNA reads TGTGCCAGCAGTGGTCTAGCGGGAACGGGGAGGGAGCTGTTTTTT. Residues: CASSGLAGTGRELFF.